These T cell receptor beta chains were read from a single sample in a study of blood T cell repertoires in COVID-19. Libraries were prepared by immunoSEQ multiplex PCR; TCRdb keeps only in-frame clonotypes and omits some of them. The sample has 20,000 to 30,000 clones, 92% seen once. The sequencing sample was made of peripheral blood. These receptor sequences come from a man in his 70s with active COVID-19. CDR3s leave out the opening cysteine and the closing phenylalanine or tryptophan. The D gene is left open where the match is weak.

D gene,V gene,CDR3 protein
NA,TRBV12-1,ASSPPVAGGLQETQY
TRBD1,TRBV3-1/TRBV3-2,ASSQERVLGQGGLETQY
TRBD2,TRBV6-5,ASSYGTSGYTYEQY
NA,TRBV13,ASSSRAEWSTDTQY
TRBD1,TRBV5-1,ASSGRQGDTEAF
NA,TRBV12-3/TRBV12-4,ASSLDTYTEAF
TRBD1,TRBV4-2,ASSQGGTGFNQPQH
NA,TRBV5-6,ASSDGLKETQY
NA,TRBV12-3/TRBV12-4,ASSFQGLEKLF
TRBD2,TRBV24-1,ATSDQTSGTYNEQF
NA,TRBV5-1,ASSLGQTYNEQF
TRBD1,TRBV6-2/TRBV6-3,ASSPDRAYQPQH
TRBD1,TRBV11-3,ASSSGQGAVDEQF
TRBD1,TRBV4-1,ASSPGGQGGEKLF
NA,TRBV3-1/TRBV3-2,ASSQRPAGQETQY
NA,TRBV11-2,ASSLSATGWTTEAF
NA,TRBV28,ASSWAVVQETQY
TRBD1,TRBV2,ASRDRVTNEKLF
TRBD2,TRBV28,ASSFRDRVPGLAGWEQF
TRBD1,TRBV28,ASSSPGTGSHEQY
NA,TRBV18,ASSLQGSEQF
NA,TRBV28,ASSSIRGTGELF
NA,TRBV13,ASSSRYTEAF